This record covers a single TCR beta chain. What it binds is unknown. These data come from a study of T cell repertoires in cytomegalovirus infection. Study as a whole: HLA-B-restricted CMV epitopes that are well studied, plus recently identified HLA-C-restricted ones, were used by the study. Both a matching HLA type and CMV infection were indicated by public TCR beta signatures. Findings and limits, study-wide: HLA-C-restricted CMV-specific TCR beta clonotypes were dominant in the ex vivo response.

One entry per CDR3 protein, called by TCRdb with MiXCR from the reads. The sample yields roughly 800,000 distinct CDR3 sequences, about 28% seen once. In germline, CDR1 is LNHNV, CDR2 YYDKDF (reference sequence). This CDR3 has 13 residues. The V and J ends lost 0 bases and 7 bases respectively, with 7 bases between them. The TCR originated in a human donor in good health (CMV status not recorded). Some clones in this sample may be carry-over from other donors' samples. The material was cultured CD8+ T cells from PBMCs, obtained from culture after CMV antigen stimulation. The genes are TRBV15 and TRBJ2-1; no clear D. For the CDR3, the DNA is TGTGCCACCAGCAGAGATCATCGGAATGAGCAGTTCTTC. It yields the protein CATSRDHRNEQFF.